The next 10 T cell receptor beta chains were all read from a single sample in a study of technical replicates of blood from four donors (dated by TCRdb to 2016 to 2017). Library preparation was by the immunoSEQ multiplex PCR assay. TCRdb took over this immuneACCESS table, retaining in-frame rearrangements with V and J assigned. Such tables are incomplete; in checked studies, under half of the missing clones stem from an unresolved V gene, and the remainder is unexplained. The sample table records around 90,000 clones; 90% to 95% of these occur just once. The ten most abundant clones make up roughly 0.4% of the sample. Sequencing input: T cells isolated from PBMCs. These receptors were taken from a human donor in good health.

This chain links TRBV9 with TRBJ1-5; D may be TRBD1 (5 bases). The V end was cut by 4 bases, the J end by 0 bases, with 11 bases between. The CDR3 is 15 residues long. Per the germline V gene, CDR1 is SGDLS and CDR2 is YYNGEE. CDR3 sequence (DNA): TGTGCCAGCAGCTTGGGGGGGGATAGCAATCAGCCCCAGCATTTT. This encodes CASSLGGDSNQPQHF.

CDR3 sequence reads: CASGGAGGPRTDTQYF. CDR3 DNA sequence: TGTGCCAGCGGTGGAGCGGGAGGGCCCAGGACAGATACGCAGTATTTT. The gene calls are TRBV2 and TRBJ2-3; 10 bases are shared with TRBD2. This CDR3 has 16 amino acids. The germline CDR1 and CDR2 sequences are SNHLY and FYNNEI. After removal of 8 bases from V and 3 bases from J, the junction contained 11 bases not matched to a gene. Combining the CDR3 with reference TRBV2 and TRBJ2-3 gives the whole variable domain EPEVTQTPSHQVTQMGQEVILRCVPISNHLYFYWYRQILGQKVEFLVSFYNNEISEKSEIFDDQFSVERPDGSNFTLKIRSTKLEDSAMYFCASGGAGGPRTDTQYFGPGTRLTVL.

V is TRBV6-5 and J is TRBJ1-1, with 9 bases aligning to TRBD1. Germline CDR1 MNHEY, CDR2 SVGAGI. The V segment lost 6 bases and the J segment 3 bases; nucleotides outside the gene matches: 2. This CDR3 is built from 13 residues. The CDR3, as DNA: TGTGCCAGCAGCCGGACAGGGGACACTGAAGCTTTCTTT. This codes for CASSRTGDTEAFF.

This clone was recorded a few times. The chain couples TRBV2 to TRBJ1-1; 7 bases are shared with TRBD1. The CDR3 sequence is 15 residues long. Germline-derived CDR1 and CDR2 are SNHLY and FYNNEI. The V segment lost 6 bases and the J segment 3 bases; nucleotides outside the gene matches: 10. The CDR3 loop reads CASRGISTGDTEAFF. The CDR3 DNA sequence: TGTGCCAGCAGGGGGATAAGTACAGGGGACACTGAAGCTTTCTTT.

The J gene is TRBJ1-2, the V gene TRBV28; TRBD1 agrees at 8 bases. The V segment lost 6 bases and the J segment 3 bases; nucleotides outside the gene matches: 3. From germline, CDR1 is MDHEN and CDR2 SYDVKM. CDR3 length equals 13 residues. The CDR3 region is CASRLQGDYGYTF. The CDR3 DNA is TGTGCCAGCAGGTTACAGGGGGACTATGGCTACACCTTC.

V gene TRBV5-4 combines with J gene TRBJ2-5; D is possibly TRBD2 (5 bases). Germline V lookup: CDR1 SGHNT, CDR2 YYREEE (reference sequence). The CDR3 runs 14 residues. V was pared by 2 bases and J by 3 bases, with 11 bases between. The CDR3 DNA follows: TGTGCCAGCAGCTTAACTGGGGAGAAAGAGACCCAGTACTTC. Translation: CASSLTGEKETQYF.

This rearrangement joins TRBV6-5 to TRBJ1-2; no clear D gene. The V gene's germline CDR1 is MNHEY and CDR2 SVGAGI. This CDR3 spans 12 amino acids. V was trimmed by 5 bases and J by 14 bases, leaving 18 bases between them. The CDR3 bases are TGTGCCAGCAGTAAGAGCGGGCTTGGGAAGACCTTC. Translating it yields CASSKSGLGKTF.

This clone was detected only a few times. The rearrangement joins TRBV19 to TRBJ1-2, with TRBD1 matching over 7 bases. J was trimmed by 6 bases and V by 3 bases; bases with no gene match: 7. This CDR3 has 14 amino acids. Germline loops: CDR1 LNHDA, CDR2 SQIVND (reference sequence). CDR3 coding DNA: TGTGCCAGTAGTATGCAAAGGACAGGAGATGGCTACACCTTC. This gives the protein CASSMQRTGDGYTF.

V usage is TRBV5-1 and J usage is TRBJ2-5; 8 bases fit TRBD1. The germline CDR1 and CDR2 sequences are SGHRS and YFSETQ. With V trimmed by 4 bases and J by 5 bases, 7 bases remained unmatched. There are 14 residues in the CDR3. CDR3 nucleotide sequence: TGCGCCAGCAGCCAAGGACAGGGCCTGGAGACCCAGTACTTC. Translating it yields CASSQGQGLETQYF.

CDR3: CASSSGLSGRYRETQYF. CDR3 bases: TGTGCCAGCAGCTCGGGACTAAGCGGGAGGTATAGGGAGACCCAGTACTTC. The chain links TRBV7-9 to TRBJ2-5; TRBD2 matches at 9 bases. CDR1 is SEHNR, CDR2 FQNEAQ, per germline (reference sequence). CDR3 length: 17 amino acids. Trimming cost V 4 bases and J 5 bases; bases outside gene matches: 14.